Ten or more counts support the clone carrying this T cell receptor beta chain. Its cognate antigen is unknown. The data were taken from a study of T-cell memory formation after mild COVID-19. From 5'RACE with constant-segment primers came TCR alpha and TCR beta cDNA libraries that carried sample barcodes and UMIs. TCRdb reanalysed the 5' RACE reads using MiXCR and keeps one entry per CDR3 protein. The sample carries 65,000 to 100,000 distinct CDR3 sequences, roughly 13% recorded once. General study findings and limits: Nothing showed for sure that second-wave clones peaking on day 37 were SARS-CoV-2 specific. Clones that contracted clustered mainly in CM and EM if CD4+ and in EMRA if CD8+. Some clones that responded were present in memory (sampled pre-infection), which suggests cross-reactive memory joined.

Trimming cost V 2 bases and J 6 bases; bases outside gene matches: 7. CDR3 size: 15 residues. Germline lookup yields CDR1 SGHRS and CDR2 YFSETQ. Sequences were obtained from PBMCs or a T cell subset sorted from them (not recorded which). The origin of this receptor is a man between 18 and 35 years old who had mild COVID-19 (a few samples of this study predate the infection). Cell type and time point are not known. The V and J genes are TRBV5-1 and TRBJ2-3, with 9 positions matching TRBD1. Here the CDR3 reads CASSFLGTGYDTQYF. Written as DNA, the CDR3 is TGCGCCAGCAGCTTCCTCGGGACAGGGTACGATACGCAGTATTTT.